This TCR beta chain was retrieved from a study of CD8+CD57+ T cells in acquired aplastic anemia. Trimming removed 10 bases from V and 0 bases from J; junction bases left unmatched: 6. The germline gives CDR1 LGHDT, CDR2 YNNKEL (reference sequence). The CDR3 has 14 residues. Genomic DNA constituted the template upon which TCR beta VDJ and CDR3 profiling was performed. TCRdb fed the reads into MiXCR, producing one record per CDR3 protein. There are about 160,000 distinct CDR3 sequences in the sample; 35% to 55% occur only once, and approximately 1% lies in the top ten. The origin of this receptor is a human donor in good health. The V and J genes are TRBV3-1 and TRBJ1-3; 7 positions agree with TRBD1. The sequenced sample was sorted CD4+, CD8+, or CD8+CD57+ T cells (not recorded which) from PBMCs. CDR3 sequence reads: CATHGQVSGNTIYF. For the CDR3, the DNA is TGTGCCACCCACGGACAGGTCTCTGGAAACACCATATATTTT.